One sample yielded the 29 T cell receptor beta chains listed below, sequenced in a study of T cell changes during pregnancy in multiple sclerosis. Some clones are missing from TCRdb's copy, which holds only in-frame ones; the method was immunoSEQ multiplex PCR. There are about 61,000 clones in the sample; approximately 86% occur only once, and around 1.6% lies in the top ten. Material: peripheral blood, obtained in the first trimester of pregnancy. The receptors come from a female donor with multiple sclerosis, enrolled in a pregnancy study.

This clone showed up just once. V gene TRBV7-2 combines with J gene TRBJ2-2; 10 nucleotides match TRBD2. The CDR3 length is 17 residues. The V gene's germline CDR1 is SGHTA and CDR2 FQGNSA. V was clipped by 0 bases and J by 4 bases; unmatched bases: 5. The CDR3 sequence is CASSLAATSGFTGELFF. CDR3 coding DNA: TGTGCCAGCAGCTTAGCGGCGACTAGCGGGTTCACCGGGGAGCTGTTTTTT.

In the case of this clone: Since the CDR3 does not end with the conserved phenylalanine or tryptophan, this likely comes from a read error. It is unclear where the CDR3 begins or ends on the DNA, so no DNA is shown, and the CDR3 is as TCRdb lists it. V gene TRBV4-1 combines with J gene TRBJ2-4; the table names TRBD2, a call not compared with the DNA. The CDR3 sequence runs 13 residues, both termini included. In germline, CDR1 is MGHRA, CDR2 YSYEKL. This CDR3 reads CASSQDPSGLGCI.

The CDR3 region has the DNA TGTGCCAGCAGGACCACAGGGCTGGCAAATCAGCCCCAGCATTTT. The encoded protein is CASRTTGLANQPQHF. V is TRBV2 and J is TRBJ1-5, with D possibly being TRBD1 (6 bases). This CDR3 region has 15 residues. Trimming took off 6 bases at V and 4 bases at J, with 16 bases between the two ends. Germline V gives CDR1 SNHLY, CDR2 FYNNEI. Full variable domain (missing parts from reference TRBV2 and TRBJ1-5): EPEVTQTPSHQVTQMGQEVILRCVPISNHLYFYWYRQILGQKVEFLVSFYNNEISEKSEIFDDQFSVERPDGSNFTLKIRSTKLEDSAMYFCASRTTGLANQPQHFGDGTRLSIL.

The genes are TRBV18 and TRBJ2-5; D gene unclear. Germline V CDR1 and CDR2: KGHSH, LQKENI. This CDR3 spans 16 amino acids. Trimming removed 0 bases from V and 2 bases from J, with 13 bases in between. The CDR3 sequence is CASSPPNDGSQETQYF. In nucleotides, the CDR3 is TGTGCCAGCTCACCACCGAACGACGGGTCTCAAGAGACCCAGTACTTC.

This clone was found once. The chain has TRBV9 and TRBJ2-3; 11 bases agree with TRBD2. Germline V lookup: CDR1 SGDLS, CDR2 YYNGEE. The trim removed 2 bases at V and 4 bases at J, leaving 9 bases unmatched. The CDR3 consists of 17 residues. Here the CDR3 DNA reads TGTGCCAGCAGCGTGGGACAGATAGCGGGAGGGCCAGATACGCAGTATTTT. The encoded protein is CASSVGQIAGGPDTQYF.

The V and J genes are TRBV19 and TRBJ2-3; the match to TRBD2 covers 9 bases. The CDR3 contains 15 residues. V shed 3 bases, J shed 4 bases, and the junction held 5 bases outside the gene matches. Germline lookup yields CDR1 LNHDA and CDR2 SQIVND (reference sequence). This chain's CDR3 is CASSIFGLAPDTQYF. Here the CDR3 DNA reads TGTGCCAGTAGTATTTTTGGACTAGCGCCAGATACGCAGTATTTT.

V usage is TRBV30 and J usage is TRBJ1-1; 10 nucleotides agree with TRBD1. Germline values: CDR1 GTSNPN, CDR2 SVGIG (reference sequence). CDR3 length: 14 residues. Losses at the gene ends were 3 bases for V and 3 bases for J; bases not matched to a gene: 4. CDR3 bases: TGTGCCTGGAGCGACAGGGGGCAACACACTGAAGCTTTCTTT. Its translation is CAWSDRGQHTEAFF.

The chain recombines TRBV10-3 with TRBJ1-2; 7 nucleotides agree with TRBD1. Germline lookup yields CDR1 ENHRY and CDR2 SYGVKD. This CDR3 has 16 residues. The ends lost 1 base at V and 2 bases at J; junction bases unmatched: 7. The CDR3 DNA reads TGTGCCATCAGTGAGTTAAATCTAGGGGGCAACTATGGCTACACCTTC. Translation: CAISELNLGGNYGYTF.

This clone was recorded once. This chain connects TRBV5-1 to TRBJ1-3, with D possibly being TRBD1 (6 bases). This CDR3 spans 17 amino acids. V was pared by 1 base and J by 0 bases, with 14 bases between. Germline V gene lookup returns CDR1 SGHRS and CDR2 YFSETQ. The CDR3 is CASSLKGVAGSGNTIYF. The DNA of the CDR3 is TGCGCCAGCAGCTTGAAGGGGGTAGCAGGCTCTGGAAACACCATATATTTT.

The chain combines TRBV5-4 with TRBJ1-1; no reliable D call. V dropped 3 bases and J dropped 1 base, with 7 bases sitting between them. CDR3 length: 13 residues. Germline values: CDR1 SGHNT, CDR2 YYREEE (reference sequence). CDR3 nucleotide sequence: TGTGCCAGCAGCTCCGACAAGAACACTGAAGCTTTCTTT. Residues: CASSSDKNTEAFF.

Points on this clone: Germline is not matched at one junction end, which may reflect a read error. The chain has TRBV7-7 and TRBJ2-2, with unresolved D. CDR3 length equals 13 residues. Germline V CDR1 and CDR2: SSHAT, FNYEAQ (reference sequence). The CDR3 nucleotides read TGTGCTAGCAGCCGTTCGAACACCGGGGAGCTGTTTTTT. Translating gives CASSRSNTGELFF.

The genes are TRBV10-1 and TRBJ2-3, with D possibly matching TRBD1 (5 bases). The CDR3 covers 15 residues. V was clipped by 3 bases and J by 2 bases, with 12 bases between them. Germline V gives CDR1 WNHNN, CDR2 SYGVQD (reference sequence). The CDR3 spells CASSDGQGYTDTQYF. The DNA of the CDR3 is TGCGCCAGCAGTGATGGGCAGGGTTACACAGATACGCAGTATTTT.

The genes are TRBV2 and TRBJ1-5; D gene uncertain. From germline, CDR1 is SNHLY and CDR2 FYNNEI. CDR3 size: 16 residues. V lost 2 bases and J 7 bases, leaving 18 bases between the germline ends. The CDR3 DNA reads TGTGCCAGCAGTGAAAGTTTTCGGAATACGGGGCAGCCCCAGCATTTT. This codes for CASSESFRNTGQPQHF.

In the case of this clone: Germline is not matched at one junction end, which may reflect a read error. The V and J genes are TRBV7-7 and TRBJ2-1, with 10 bases lining up with TRBD2. The length of the CDR3 is 14 residues. CDR1 is SSHAT, CDR2 FNYEAQ, per germline (reference sequence). CDR3 residues: CASSLAGGRDEQFF. Here the CDR3 DNA reads TGTGCTAGCAGCTTAGCGGGAGGCCGCGATGAGCAGTTCTTC.

The rearrangement uses TRBV28 and TRBJ2-1; 9 bases line up with TRBD2. V was clipped by 4 bases and J by 4 bases; unmatched bases: 11. The germline gives CDR1 MDHEN, CDR2 SYDVKM. The CDR3 has 17 residues. The CDR3 spells CASSSSPRLAEYNEQFF. CDR3 bases: TGTGCCAGCAGTTCCTCCCCCAGACTAGCGGAATACAATGAGCAGTTCTTC. The full variable domain, in which reference TRBV28 and TRBJ2-1 provide the parts outside the CDR3, is DVKVTQSSRYLVKRTGEKVFLECVQDMDHENMFWYRQDPGLGLRLIYFSYDVKMKEKGDIPEGYSVSREKKERFSLILESASTNQTSMYLCASSSSPRLAEYNEQFFGPGTRLTVL.

The V and J genes are TRBV5-6 and TRBJ1-5; unclear D gene. Germline V gives CDR1 SGHDT, CDR2 YYEEEE. Trimming shortened V by 3 bases and J by 6 bases, and 13 bases separated the two germline ends. The CDR3 is 14 residues long. CDR3 in amino acids: CASSSTSGPQPQHF. For the CDR3, the DNA is TGTGCCAGCAGCTCCACGTCCGGTCCTCAGCCCCAGCATTTT.

V gene TRBV30 combines with J gene TRBJ1-2; the match to TRBD1 covers 7 bases. V lost 2 bases, J lost 6 bases, and 6 bases stayed unmatched. Germline V gives CDR1 GTSNPN, CDR2 SVGIG (reference sequence). This CDR3 has 13 amino acids. The CDR3 sequence: CAWSPTGNNGYTF. Here the CDR3 DNA reads TGTGCCTGGAGTCCGACAGGGAATAATGGCTACACCTTC.

The rearrangement links TRBV10-3 to TRBJ2-3, with 9 bases identical to TRBD1. The CDR3 extends over 14 amino acids. Trimming removed 6 bases from V and 5 bases from J; junction bases left unmatched: 6. The V gene's germline CDR1 is ENHRY and CDR2 SYGVKD. CDR3 coding DNA: TGTGCCATCAGCCTTGGGACAGGGCGAGATACGCAGTATTTT. It specifies CAISLGTGRDTQYF.

This sequence joins TRBV10-1 and TRBJ2-1, with 9 nucleotides matching TRBD1. With 6 bases clipped from V and 6 bases from J, the junction kept 9 bases outside the gene matches. The CDR3 loop spans 15 amino acids. Germline-derived CDR1 and CDR2 are WNHNN and SYGVQD (reference sequence). The CDR3 DNA reads as TGCGCCAGCAGCTTTTCCGGGACAGGGACCAATGAGCAGTTCTTC. Its protein is CASSFSGTGTNEQFF.

This clone is classed as medium-sized (0.01 to 0.1%). Distinct nucleotide sequences in the sample also encode this CDR3. The chain employs TRBV30 and TRBJ1-4; D not resolved. Germline values: CDR1 GTSNPN, CDR2 SVGIG (reference sequence). The V end lost 0 bases, the J end lost 8 bases, and 7 bases lay between the germline ends. This CDR3 has 12 residues. Here the CDR3 reads CAWSVLREKLFF. The CDR3 DNA sequence: TGTGCCTGGAGTGTACTTAGAGAAAAACTGTTTTTT. Full variable domain (missing parts from reference TRBV30 and TRBJ1-4): SQTIHQWPATLVQPVGSPLSLECTVEGTSNPNLYWYRQAAGRGLQLLFYSVGIGQISSEVPQNLSASRPQDRQFILSSKKLLLSDSGFYLCAWSVLREKLFFGSGTQLSVL.

The rearrangement links TRBV18 to TRBJ1-2, with 10 bases fitting TRBD1. The length of the CDR3 is 14 residues. Trimming cost V 3 bases and J 8 bases; bases outside gene matches: 6. Per germline, CDR1 KGHSH and CDR2 LQKENI. CDR3: CASSPGDRGEGYTF. CDR3 DNA: TGTGCCAGCTCACCTGGGGACAGGGGTGAGGGCTACACCTTC.

V is TRBV18 and J is TRBJ1-5; maybe TRBD1 (6 bases). Germline V gene sequence: CDR1 KGHSH, CDR2 LQKENI. Deletions cut 2 bases from V and 6 bases from J, with 11 bases between. This CDR3 spans 14 amino acids. CDR3 nucleotides: TGTGCCAGCTCACCAACAGGGAGAGGTCAGCCCCAGCATTTT. It translates to CASSPTGRGQPQHF.

The genes are TRBV6-5 and TRBJ2-7; D is uncertain. Germline V CDR1 and CDR2: MNHEY, SVGAGI. Deletions cut 0 bases from V and 0 bases from J, with 6 bases between. The CDR3 has 14 amino acids. In DNA form, the CDR3 reads TGTGCCAGCAGTTACTCGCGGAGCTCCTACGAGCAGTACTTC. It yields the protein CASSYSRSSYEQYF.

CDR3 in amino acids: CASSDERGPYTEAFF. CDR3 bases: TGTGCCAGCAGTGACGAGAGGGGGCCGTACACTGAAGCTTTCTTT. This chain connects TRBV28 to TRBJ1-1, with 7 bases matching TRBD1. Germline CDR1 and CDR2: MDHEN and SYDVKM. The CDR3 has 15 residues. V lost 5 bases, J lost 3 bases, and 9 bases stayed unmatched.

The rearrangement uses TRBV14 and TRBJ2-2; 9 bases align to TRBD1. The junction had 12 bases not matched to a gene; V was cut back by 9 bases and J by 7 bases. The CDR3 consists of 15 residues. Looked up from germline, CDR1 is SGHDN and CDR2 is FVKESK. CDR3 loop: CASSSWDREIGELFF. The CDR3 DNA is TGTGCCAGTTCGTCATGGGACAGGGAAATCGGGGAGCTGTTTTTT.

The chain uses TRBV28 and TRBJ1-5; the D gene is possibly TRBD1 (6 bases). CDR3 length: 16 residues. V was shortened by 6 bases and J by 3 bases, with 18 bases between the two germline ends. Germline V gene lookup returns CDR1 MDHEN and CDR2 SYDVKM. This CDR3 is CASRGRGRGFNQPQHF. The CDR3 bases are TGTGCCAGCAGAGGCAGGGGTCGGGGTTTCAATCAGCCCCAGCATTTT.

This chain connects TRBV28 to TRBJ1-4; perhaps TRBD1 as D (5 bases). The V gene lost 2 bases and the J gene lost 10 bases, with 32 bases spanning the gap. There are 20 residues in the CDR3. Germline V gene lookup returns CDR1 MDHEN and CDR2 SYDVKM. The CDR3 DNA is TGTGCCAGCAGTTTAAAGGTGGAATTGCGGGGGATAATAATACTGGGAAAACTGTTTTTT. This sequence encodes CASSLKVELRGIIILGKLFF. Based on the CDR3 plus reference TRBV28 and TRBJ1-4, the full variable domain is DVKVTQSSRYLVKRTGEKVFLECVQDMDHENMFWYRQDPGLGLRLIYFSYDVKMKEKGDIPEGYSVSREKKERFSLILESASTNQTSMYLCASSLKVELRGIIILGKLFFGSGTQLSVL.

Of note for this clone: One end of the junction fails to match germline, which may point to a read error. The V call is TRBV27, the J call TRBJ1-1; D may be TRBD1 (5 bases). CDR3 size: 15 residues. Germline V gene data show CDR1 as MNHEY and CDR2 as SMNVEV (reference sequence). The CDR3 here is CASSISLGGGTEAFF. In nucleotides, the CDR3 is TGTGCCAGCAGTATATCACTTGGGGGGGGCACTGAAGCTTTCTTT.

V is TRBV16 and J is TRBJ1-1, with 9 nucleotides matching TRBD1. Per germline, CDR1 KGHSY and CDR2 FQNENV. Germline trimming cut 5 bases from V and 0 bases from J; bases unmatched to any gene: 7. The CDR3 is 16 residues long. The CDR3 nucleotides are TGTGCCAGCAGCTATCGACAGGGGGAAATGAACACTGAAGCTTTCTTT. Translating it yields CASSYRQGEMNTEAFF.